This T cell receptor beta chain was profiled in a study of T cells after yellow fever vaccination. Via MiXCR, TCRdb re-called the 5' RACE reads, giving one row per CDR3 protein. The table records about 350,000 distinct CDR3 sequences, around 13% of them present only once. The CDR3 covers 13 residues. V was shortened by 5 bases and J by 8 bases, with 15 bases between the two germline ends. This clonotype was observed a single time. The chain links TRBV12-3 or TRBV12-4 to TRBJ1-2; D remains ambiguous. This TCR came from a man in his late teens or twenties who received the YFV17D yellow fever vaccine. This sample comprised CD4+ T cells sorted from PBMCs, obtained 15 days after the yellow fever booster vaccination. CDR3 sequence reads: CASSDHGENGYTF. As DNA, the CDR3 is TGTGCCAGCAGTGACCACGGGGAGAACGGCTACACCTTC.